This T cell receptor beta chain stems from a study of radiation and T cells in renal cell carcinoma. General study points: Top tumor clonotypes rose in blood 2 weeks post-radiation, then contracted.

Turning to this clone: Its antigen is undetermined.

Sequencing used immunoSEQ multiplex PCR; TCRdb keeps in-frame clones, though not all of them. The sample gives around 100,000 clones, 75% to 85% of which show up once; under 8.5% is in the top ten. Time point given: blood 4 weeks post-SBRT, at nephrectomy. Treatment in this sample: 15 Gy SBRT to primary tumor, nephrectomy 4 weeks later. V was cut by 0 bases and J by 4 bases, with 15 bases left in between. The germline V gene has CDR1 SGHRS and CDR2 YFSETQ. CDR3 length: 16 residues. The chain uses TRBV5-1 and TRBJ2-3; D perhaps matches TRBD2 (6 bases). The TCR sequence derives from a man between 60 and 75 years old with renal cell carcinoma. Sequences were derived from blood, sampled from a patient whose treatment included radiotherapy and nephrectomy. The CDR3 nucleotides are TGCGCCAGCAGCTTGGAAGTTGGGGAGGCTGCAGATACGCAGTATTTT. This gives the protein CASSLEVGEAADTQYF.